Each of the 21 T cell receptor beta chains below was sequenced from the same sample in a study of CD8 T cells in Susac syndrome. When the RNA was reverse transcribed, random hexamers were used with an input of 0.5 to 1 ug. TCRdb reprocessed the immunoSEQ multiplex PCR reads with MiXCR, giving one entry per CDR3 protein. The repertoire consists of around 130,000 distinct CDR3 sequences, with roughly 94% occurring once and the leading ten covering around 0.12%. The sample taken for sequencing was CD4+ T cells from PBMCs. The receptor source for this set is a human donor with multiple sclerosis.

This rearrangement joins TRBV23-1 to TRBJ2-7; D unclear. TRBV23-1 carries the ORF label, with uncertain function. The CDR3 contains 15 residues. V was clipped by 3 bases and J by 5 bases, with 17 bases between them. The CDR3 DNA reads as TGCGCCAGCAGTCAGCCGGGTCTCGGCCTTCACGAGCAGTACTTC. This codes for CASSQPGLGLHEQYF.

The count of this clonotype is one. This rearrangement joins TRBV5-1 to TRBJ2-7, with D unclear. CDR3 length: 13 residues. V lost 3 bases, J lost 7 bases, and 14 bases lay in between. The V gene's germline CDR1 is SGHRS and CDR2 YFSETQ. CDR3 amino acids: CASSSAWAGEQYF. Here the CDR3 DNA reads TGCGCCAGCAGCTCCGCATGGGCTGGGGAGCAGTACTTC.

V gene TRBV6-1 combines with J gene TRBJ2-6; tentatively, D is TRBD1 (6 bases). The CDR3 has 17 residues. V lost 7 bases and J lost 4, with 20 bases in between. The germline V gene has CDR1 MNHNS and CDR2 SASEGT. The CDR3 DNA follows: TGTGCCAGCACCCGGACAGACAACTCTGTGGGGGCCAACGTCCTGACTTTC. Translation: CASTRTDNSVGANVLTF.

This chain uses TRBV7-8 with TRBJ2-2; 9 bases align to TRBD1. Germline V gene sequence: CDR1 SGHVS, CDR2 FQNEAQ. This CDR3 has 18 amino acids. With 4 bases clipped from V and 6 bases from J, the junction kept 15 bases outside the gene matches. As DNA, the CDR3 is TGTGCCAGCAGCTCTTCCCCGACGAGACAGGGGGTGGCCGGGGAGCTGTTTTTT. This sequence encodes CASSSSPTRQGVAGELFF.

The chain joins TRBV13 to TRBJ2-7; D may match TRBD1 or TRBD2 (7 bases each). From germline, CDR1 is PRHDT and CDR2 FYEKMQ (reference sequence). V lost 5 bases to trimming and J lost 5 bases, with 16 bases between them. There are 14 residues in the CDR3. The CDR3 bases are TGTGCCAGCAGCCAGACAGGGAGGGGCCACGAGCAGTACTTC. It is translated as CASSQTGRGHEQYF.

The chain has TRBV7-9 and TRBJ1-2; 9 nucleotides line up with TRBD1. This CDR3 spans 14 amino acids. Unmatched junction bases numbered 3, after V lost 1 base and J lost 6 bases. Germline V gene lookup returns CDR1 SEHNR and CDR2 FQNEAQ (reference sequence). CDR3 sequence reads: CASSLVGTGHGYTF. DNA of the CDR3: TGTGCCAGCAGCTTAGTTGGGACAGGGCATGGCTACACCTTC.

The genes are TRBV7-6 and TRBJ1-1, with D unresolved. Germline CDR1 is SGHVS and CDR2 is FNYEAQ. CDR3 size: 13 residues. Trimming removed 0 bases from V and 5 bases from J, with 7 bases in between. CDR3 sequence (DNA): TGTGCCAGCAGCTTAGCGCAAAGGACTGAAGCTTTCTTT. It translates to CASSLAQRTEAFF.

This chain joins TRBV5-6 and TRBJ1-1; D is unresolved. Germline V gene lookup returns CDR1 SGHDT and CDR2 YYEEEE. The ends were cut back, 4 bases at V and 11 bases at J, with 15 bases in the middle. CDR3 size: 12 residues. CDR3 sequence (DNA): TGTGCCAGCAGCGATCTCAGTCGGGAGGCTTTCTTT. Residues: CASSDLSREAFF.

The chain joins TRBV20-1 to TRBJ2-1, with 7 bases fitting TRBD2. The CDR3 totals 13 residues. Per germline, CDR1 DFQATT and CDR2 SNEGSKA (reference sequence). V trimming: 3 bases; J trimming: 11 bases; junction bases outside the gene matches: 10. The CDR3 DNA follows: TGCAGTGCTAGGGGCAATCCGGGACTACAGCAGTTCTTC. Residues: CSARGNPGLQQFF.

This clonotype occurred a few times. The chain couples TRBV5-1 to TRBJ2-5; 8 nucleotides line up with TRBD2. V was clipped by 4 bases and J by 9 bases; unmatched bases: 11. This CDR3 contains 14 residues. Germline CDR1 and CDR2: SGHRS and YFSETQ. The CDR3 loop reads CASSDPTSAGAQYF. The CDR3, as DNA: TGCGCCAGCAGCGATCCGACTAGCGCGGGGGCCCAGTACTTC.

The J gene is TRBJ1-2, the V gene TRBV6-5, with D tentatively TRBD1 (5 bases). With 7 bases removed from V and 5 bases from J, the gap between germline ends came to 17 bases. Germline CDR1 and CDR2: MNHEY and SVGAGI. CDR3 size: 14 residues. The CDR3 DNA follows: TGTGCCAGCATCCCAGGGAACTCCAGATATGGCTACACCTTC. The encoded protein is CASIPGNSRYGYTF.

The rearrangement uses TRBV30 and TRBJ1-5; D gene uncertain. The CDR3 is 15 amino acids. The V end was cut by 0 bases, the J end by 2 bases, with 11 bases between. Germline V lookup: CDR1 GTSNPN, CDR2 SVGIG (reference sequence). The CDR3 DNA is TGTGCCTGGAGTGTAGCGGGGTTCGGCAATCAGCCCCAGCATTTT. As protein: CAWSVAGFGNQPQHF.

This clonotype was seen only once. The junction shows a germline mismatch at one end, possibly a read error. This chain uses TRBV5-1 with TRBJ2-1, with 7 bases lining up with TRBD2. CDR3 length equals 15 residues. Germline V gives CDR1 SGHRS, CDR2 YFSETQ. The chain's CDR3 is CASSLTAGAYNEQFF. The CDR3 nucleotides read TGCGCCAGCAGCTTAACCGCGGGAGCCTACAATGAGCAATTCTTC. Full variable domain (remainder filled in from reference TRBV5-1 and TRBJ2-1): KAGVTQTPRYLIKTRGQQVTLSCSPISGHRSVSWYQQTPGQGLQFLFEYFSETQRNKGNFPGRFSGRQFSNSRSEMNVSTLELGDSALYLCASSLTAGAYNEQFFGPGTRLTVL.

V and J are TRBV20-1 and TRBJ1-4; D remains unclear. Germline CDR1 and CDR2: DFQATT and SNEGSKA (reference sequence). CDR3 length: 13 residues. Trimming left V 5 bases short and J 3 bases short, with 10 bases between. The DNA of the CDR3 is TGCAGTGCTCCTATAGGGCCTAATGAAAAACTGTTTTTT. It is translated as CSAPIGPNEKLFF.

The chain is built from TRBV2 and TRBJ2-7, with D perhaps matching TRBD2 (6 bases). The CDR3 sequence is 13 residues long. With 5 bases removed from V and 3 bases from J, the gap between germline ends came to 11 bases. The germline CDR1 and CDR2 sequences are SNHLY and FYNNEI. The CDR3 nucleotides are TGTGCCAGCAGTAGCGGGTTTTACTACGAGCAGTACTTC. Its translation: CASSSGFYYEQYF. The full variable domain, with the rest looked up from reference TRBV2 and TRBJ2-7, is EPEVTQTPSHQVTQMGQEVILRCVPISNHLYFYWYRQILGQKVEFLVSFYNNEISEKSEIFDDQFSVERPDGSNFTLKIRSTKLEDSAMYFCASSSGFYYEQYFGPGTRLTVT.

The rearrangement uses TRBV10-2 and TRBJ1-2; a weak D match, TRBD1 (5 bases). Germline CDR1 and CDR2: WSHSY and SAAADI. V shed 3 bases and J shed 5 bases, with 19 bases lying between them. This CDR3 comprises 16 residues. This CDR3 is CASSEGREVRGYGYTF. The CDR3 region has the DNA TGCGCCAGCAGTGAAGGCAGGGAAGTCCGAGGGTATGGCTACACCTTC.

V usage is TRBV3-1 and J usage is TRBJ2-1, with D uncertain. The V end lost 1 base, the J end lost 4 bases, and 14 bases lay between the germline ends. The CDR3 runs 16 residues. CDR1 and CDR2 (germline): LGHDT, YNNKEL (reference sequence). The DNA for the CDR3 is TGTGCCAGCAGCCAAGTAAAAATGGGAATGTACAATGAGCAGTTCTTC. Translating gives CASSQVKMGMYNEQFF.

V and J are TRBV14 and TRBJ1-5; no definite D call. Germline assignment: CDR1 SGHDN and CDR2 FVKESK. This CDR3 spans 12 amino acids. Trimming took off 1 base at V and 9 bases at J, with 7 bases between the two ends. The CDR3 DNA sequence: TGTGCCAGCAGCCAAGGCCCAGGGCCCCAGCATTTT. Protein: CASSQGPGPQHF.

This chain joins TRBV29-1 and TRBJ1-3; D not resolved. The germline gives CDR1 SQVTM, CDR2 ANQGSEA. This CDR3 is 14 amino acids long. V was trimmed by 4 bases and J by 1 base, leaving 11 bases between them. DNA of the CDR3: TGCAGCGTTGCGGGTATGGGTTCTGGAAACACCATATATTTT. Its translation: CSVAGMGSGNTIYF.

A single count supports this clonotype. J is TRBJ1-2 and V is TRBV6-6; the D gene is possibly TRBD1 (5 bases). V gave up 4 bases and J gave up 2 bases, with 14 bases separating them. CDR3 length: 15 amino acids. The germline V gene has CDR1 MNHNY and CDR2 SVGAGI (reference sequence). The CDR3 nucleotides are TGTGCCAGCAGTTCCCACCTTGGGGGGAACTATGGCTACACCTTC. Its translation: CASSSHLGGNYGYTF.

The rearrangement joins TRBV10-3 to TRBJ2-7, with D perhaps TRBD1 (5 bases). Germline V gives CDR1 ENHRY, CDR2 SYGVKD. Trimming removed 8 bases at V and 3 bases at J, with 14 bases between. CDR3 length equals 13 residues. The CDR3 DNA reads TGTGCCATCCTCCTCCTGGGGCACTACGAGCAGTACTTC. It specifies CAILLLGHYEQYF.